This passage covers 11 T cell receptor beta chains from one sample sequenced in a study of response to subunit inactivated influenza vaccine. TCRdb redid the calling of the RT-PCR reads with MiXCR, one entry per CDR3 protein. The sample lists about 570,000 distinct CDR3 sequences; about 11% were seen once. These data also formed part of another study, on T cells expressing NK-cell markers. As that study records: What made the TCR beta cDNA was 5'RACE template switching with UMIs.

This specimen was PBMCs from blood, taken on the day of vaccination. The origin of the receptors is a man aged 45-65 years who received an inactivated influenza vaccine.

The rearrangement uses TRBV29-1 and TRBJ2-7, with 8 bases fitting TRBD2. With V trimmed by 4 bases and J by 4 bases, 12 bases remained unmatched. Germline-derived CDR1 and CDR2 are SQVTM and ANQGSEA. This CDR3 has 15 amino acids. This CDR3 is CSVVLAEPSRYEQYF. The CDR3 DNA sequence: TGCAGCGTTGTACTAGCGGAACCTTCCCGTTACGAGCAGTACTTC.

This clonotype appeared a few times. The chain has TRBV2 and TRBJ2-5; 8 bases fit TRBD2. The CDR3 is 16 amino acids. The germline CDR1 and CDR2 sequences are SNHLY and FYNNEI. The V segment lost 4 bases and the J segment 5 bases; nucleotides outside the gene matches: 12. CDR3 amino acids: CASSVDGGAGLETQYF. The CDR3 DNA sequence: TGTGCCAGCAGTGTTGACGGGGGGGCAGGGTTGGAGACCCAGTACTTC.

The chain employs TRBV6-5 and TRBJ1-3; D is uncertain. Germline V lookup: CDR1 MNHEY, CDR2 SVGAGI. The CDR3 runs to 19 residues. V was trimmed by 2 bases and J by 0 bases, leaving 20 bases between them. CDR3 sequence reads: CASSYSGRTRFSSGNTIYF. CDR3 DNA: TGTGCCAGCAGTTACAGTGGCAGGACGCGCTTTAGCTCTGGAAACACCATATATTTT.

V is TRBV12-3 or TRBV12-4 and J is TRBJ1-5; D gene uncertain. Trimming pared 5 bases from V and 4 bases from J, leaving 15 bases between. The CDR3 has 15 amino acids. CDR3 sequence: CASSTLKELNQPQHF. The CDR3 region has the DNA TGTGCCAGCAGTACCTTAAAGGAACTTAATCAGCCCCAGCATTTT.

This clonotype was counted at least ten times. The chain has TRBV11-2 and TRBJ1-3, with 9 bases identical to TRBD1. CDR1 is SGHAT and CDR2 is FQNNGV in the germline V gene. V was clipped by 5 bases and J by 2 bases; unmatched bases: 13. The CDR3 has 18 amino acids. Here the CDR3 DNA reads TGTGCCAGCAGCCCGGGACAGGGAATGGCTGTGGCTGGAAACACCATATATTTT. Translating it yields CASSPGQGMAVAGNTIYF. The variable domain in full, with the rest retrieved from reference TRBV11-2 and TRBJ1-3, is EAGVAQSPRYKIIEKRQSVAFWCNPISGHATLYWYQQILGQGPKLLIQFQNNGVVDDSQLPKDRFSAERLKGVDSTLKIQPAKLEDSAVYLCASSPGQGMAVAGNTIYFGEGSWLTVV.

The chain has TRBV11-2 and TRBJ2-7; 8 bases match TRBD1. The V gene end was trimmed by 3 bases and the J gene end by 3 bases; junction bases not matched to a gene: 7. The CDR3 sequence is 15 residues long. Germline CDR1 reads SGHAT; CDR2 reads FQNNGV. Written as DNA, the CDR3 is TGTGCCAGCAGCTTTACCGACAGGGGAGACTACGAGCAGTACTTC. It encodes CASSFTDRGDYEQYF.

The rearrangement uses TRBV10-3 and TRBJ2-7, with unresolved D. V was cut by 0 bases and J by 5 bases, with 5 bases left in between. CDR3 length: 12 residues. In germline, CDR1 is ENHRY, CDR2 SYGVKD. The CDR3 DNA reads TGTGCCATCAGTGAGTCGTCTGACGAGCAGTACTTC. Amino acid sequence: CAISESSDEQYF.

This rearrangement joins TRBV4-1 to TRBJ2-2; D assignment may be TRBD1 or TRBD2 (5 bases each). Germline CDR1 MGHRA, CDR2 YSYEKL. V lost 6 bases and J 6 bases, leaving 29 bases between the germline ends. This CDR3 is built from 19 residues. CDR3 sequence (DNA): TGCGCCAGCAGTCCGATCGGAGGCGAGGGGTTGTCGATCGCCGGGGAGCTGTTTTTT. It specifies CASSPIGGEGLSIAGELFF.

This chain connects TRBV13 to TRBJ2-3, with 12 bases aligning to TRBD2. Germline CDR1 and CDR2: PRHDT and FYEKMQ (reference sequence). The junction had 5 bases not matched to a gene; V was cut back by 4 bases and J by 0 bases. This CDR3 region has 17 residues. CDR3 bases: TGTGCCAGCAGCTCCCTAGCGGGGGGGAAAAGCACAGATACGCAGTATTTT. Translated: CASSSLAGGKSTDTQYF.

This clonotype was observed a handful of times. This chain uses TRBV29-1 with TRBJ2-5; 10 nucleotides align to TRBD1. V was clipped by 5 bases and J by 1 base; unmatched bases: 7. CDR3 length: 15 amino acids. Germline values: CDR1 SQVTM, CDR2 ANQGSEA. CDR3 protein: CSVMIGTGAQETQYF. CDR3 bases: TGCAGCGTTATGATCGGGACAGGGGCCCAAGAGACCCAGTACTTC. Based on the CDR3 plus reference TRBV29-1 and TRBJ2-5, the full variable domain is SAVISQKPSRDICQRGTSLTIQCQVDSQVTMMFWYRQQPGQSLTLIATANQGSEATYESGFVIDKFPISRPNLTFSTLTVSNMSPEDSSIYLCSVMIGTGAQETQYFGPGTRLLVL.

Only a few counts were recorded for this clonotype. CDR3: CASSLTMAGINSPLHF. CDR3 DNA: TGTGCCAGCAGTTTAACCATGGCAGGGATTAATTCACCCCTCCACTTT. The gene calls are TRBV12-3 or TRBV12-4 and TRBJ1-6; D is possibly TRBD1 (5 bases). The CDR3 is made up of 16 amino acids. V shed 2 bases and J shed 6 bases, with 14 bases lying between them.